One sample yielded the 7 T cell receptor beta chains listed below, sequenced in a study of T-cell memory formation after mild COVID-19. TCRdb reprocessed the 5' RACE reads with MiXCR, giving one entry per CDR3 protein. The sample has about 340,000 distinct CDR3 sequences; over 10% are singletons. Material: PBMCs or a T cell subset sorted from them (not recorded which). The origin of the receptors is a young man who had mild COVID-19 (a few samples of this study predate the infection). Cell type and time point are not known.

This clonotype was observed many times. The CDR3 DNA reads TGCGCCAGCAGCCAAGATCGGAATCAGCCCCAGCATTTT. Translated, it gives CASSQDRNQPQHF. The V call is TRBV4-3, the J call TRBJ1-5, with unresolved D. The germline V and J ends were trimmed by 0 bases and 4 bases, with 4 bases remaining between them. Looked up from germline, CDR1 is LGHNA and CDR2 is YSLEER. This CDR3 is 13 amino acids long.

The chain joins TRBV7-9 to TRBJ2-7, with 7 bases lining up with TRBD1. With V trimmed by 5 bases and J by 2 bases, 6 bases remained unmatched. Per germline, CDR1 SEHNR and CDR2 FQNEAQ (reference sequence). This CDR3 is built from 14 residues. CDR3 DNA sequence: TGTGCCAGCAGCCTCCGGGACAGCCCCTACGAGCAGTACTTC. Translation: CASSLRDSPYEQYF. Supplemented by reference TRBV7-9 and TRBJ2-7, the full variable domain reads DTGVSQNPRHKITKRGQNVTFRCDPISEHNRLYWYRQTLGQGPEFLTYFQNEAQLEKSRLLSDRFSAERPKGSFSTLEIQRTEQGDSAMYLCASSLRDSPYEQYFGPGTRLTVT.

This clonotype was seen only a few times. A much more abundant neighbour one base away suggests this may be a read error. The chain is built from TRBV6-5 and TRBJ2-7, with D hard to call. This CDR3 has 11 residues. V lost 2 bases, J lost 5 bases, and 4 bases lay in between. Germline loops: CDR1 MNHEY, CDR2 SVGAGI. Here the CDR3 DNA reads TGTGCCAGCAGTTACGGTCACGAGCAGTACTTC. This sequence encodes CASSYGHEQYF.

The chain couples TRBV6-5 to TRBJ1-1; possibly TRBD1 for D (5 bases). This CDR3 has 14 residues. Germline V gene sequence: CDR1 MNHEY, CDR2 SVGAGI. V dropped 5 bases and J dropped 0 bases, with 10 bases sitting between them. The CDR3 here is CASSIGALNTEAFF. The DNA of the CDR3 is TGTGCCAGCAGTATAGGGGCTCTGAACACTGAAGCTTTCTTT.

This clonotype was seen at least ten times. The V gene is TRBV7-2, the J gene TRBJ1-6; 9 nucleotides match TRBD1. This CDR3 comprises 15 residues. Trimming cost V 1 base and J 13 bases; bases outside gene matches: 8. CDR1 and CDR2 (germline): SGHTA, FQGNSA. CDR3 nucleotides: TGTGCCAGCAGCTTAGTCGGGGACAGGGAAATCCCCCTCCACTTT. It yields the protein CASSLVGDREIPLHF.

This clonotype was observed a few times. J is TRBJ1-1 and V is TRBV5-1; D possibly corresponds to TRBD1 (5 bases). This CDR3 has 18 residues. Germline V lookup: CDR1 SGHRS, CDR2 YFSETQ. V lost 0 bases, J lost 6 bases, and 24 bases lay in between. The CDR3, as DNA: TGCGCCAGCAGCTTGGCTGGGGTGGGACCCCCCCGACAAGCTGAAGCTTTCTTT. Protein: CASSLAGVGPPRQAEAFF.

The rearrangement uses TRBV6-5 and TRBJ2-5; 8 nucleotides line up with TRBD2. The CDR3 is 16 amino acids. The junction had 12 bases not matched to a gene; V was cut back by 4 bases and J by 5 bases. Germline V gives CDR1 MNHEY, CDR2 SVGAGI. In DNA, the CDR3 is TGTGCCAGCAGTTTGGGCGGGGGGCAATTCGGGGAGACCCAGTACTTC. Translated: CASSLGGGQFGETQYF.